The T cell receptor beta chain under discussion was sequenced for a study of blood T cell repertoires in COVID-19. Study context: From the United States, Italy and Spain came samples of acute and convalescent COVID-19. T cells, B-cell-depleted T cells, or PBMCs provided the cDNA or gDNA that served as material.

In this sample, this clone turned up once. The CDR3 spans 15 residues. V dropped 4 bases and J dropped 5 bases, with 18 bases sitting between them. CDR1 and CDR2 (germline): SGHDN, FVKESK. Per the study methods: From reference gene primer amplification, estimates of nucleated cell counts were derived. Produced via immunoSEQ multiplex PCR; TCRdb's table is partial and in-frame only. V and J calls and clone size are as listed in that table; D and trimming were resolved from the DNA. The repertoire consists of about 280,000 clones, with approximately 91% occurring once and the leading ten covering just under 9.5%.

The sequenced material came from peripheral blood. This clonotype originated in a man aged 18-30 years with active or convalescent COVID-19. This rearrangement joins TRBV14 to TRBJ2-7; D is uncertain. The CDR3 loop reads CASSPYSSSANEQYF. The DNA for the CDR3 is TGTGCCAGCAGCCCGTACAGTTCCTCCGCTAACGAGCAGTACTTC. The full variable domain, completed using reference TRBV14 and TRBJ2-7, is EAGVTQFPSHSVIEKGQTVTLRCDPISGHDNLYWYRRVMGKEIKFLLHFVKESKQDESGMPNNRFLAERTGGTYSTLKVQPAELEDSGVYFCASSPYSSSANEQYFGPGTRLTVT.